This TCR beta chain was obtained from a study of post-analysis software for immune sequencing data. For the study at large: As for disease course, relapsing-remitting, secondary progressive and progressive-relapsing multiple sclerosis were all included. Findings of the study overall: Four to six TRBV segments (TRBV5-6, TRBV5-1 and TRBV20-1 among them) occurred more frequently in patients than in controls. Same-batch samples co-clustered strongly by F measure.

TCR beta cDNA libraries included unique molecular identifiers. Each sample of about 0.95 to 11 million input T cells yielded about 500,000 cDNA molecules, so each molecule approximated one T cell. TCRdb reanalysed the PCR reads using MiXCR and keeps one entry per CDR3 protein. The sample consists of 750,000 to 900,000 distinct CDR3 sequences, under 60% of them appearing once. About this clonotype: Its antigen remains unknown.

CDR3 length: 11 residues. Trimming removed 6 bases from V and 0 bases from J, with 5 bases in between. CDR1 and CDR2 from the germline V gene are DFQATT and SNEGSKA (reference sequence). The TCR originated in a girl aged 10-17 years with multiple sclerosis. Sequencing was carried out using blood. The chain links TRBV20-1 to TRBJ2-5, with D hard to call. This chain's CDR3 is CSAGYQETQYF. The CDR3 DNA reads TGCAGTGCGGGCTACCAAGAGACCCAGTACTTC.